One TCR beta chain is described in this entry. These data belong to a study of blood T cell repertoires in COVID-19. Germline V gene sequence: CDR1 MDHEN, CDR2 SYDVKM. CDR3 length: 16 amino acids. The ends were cut back, 3 bases at V and 3 bases at J, with 18 bases in the middle. Generated by immunoSEQ multiplex PCR, the TCRdb table keeps only in-frame clones and is missing some. Of about 190,000 clones detected, 80% appear once; the ten largest clones hold about 6.9%. The gene calls are TRBV28 and TRBJ2-7; TRBD1 is a possible D gene (5 bases). The origin of this receptor is a man aged 55-75 years with acute or convalescent COVID-19. Input material: peripheral blood. The CDR3 DNA reads TGTGCCAGCAGTTTTCGGTTAGGCAGGGCAAACTACGAGCAGTACTTC. Its translation: CASSFRLGRANYEQYF.